Below are 5 T cell receptor beta chains sequenced from a single sample in a study of a mutant IDH1 vaccine in newly diagnosed glioma. The antigens for these receptors are not known. Repertoires were generated with immunoSEQ multiplex PCR, while TCRdb's copy carries only in-frame clones and drops some. The data show about 24,000 clones, roughly 87% seen once. Specified time point: week 47, end of study. Every vaccination contained 300 ug of the mutant IDH1 20-mer peptide and was paired with topical imiquimod. Sequencing was performed on PBMCs, taken from a glioma patient whose treatment included an IDH1 peptide vaccine. Receptors were obtained from a man aged 40-49 years with glioma. Some clones in this sample may be carry-over from other donors' samples.

In its sample, this clone was seen a few times. This rearrangement joins TRBV30 to TRBJ1-1; 7 positions match TRBD1. V trimming: 0 bases; J trimming: 5 bases; junction bases outside the gene matches: 6. The length of the CDR3 is 14 residues. Germline CDR1 is GTSNPN and CDR2 is SVGIG (reference sequence). CDR3 nucleotide sequence: TGTGCCTGGAGTGTAGCAGGGGGGGTTACTGAAGCTTTCTTT. Protein product: CAWSVAGGVTEAFF.

The chain has TRBV29-1 and TRBJ2-5; D possibly corresponds to TRBD2 (6 bases). The CDR3 is 17 residues long. In germline, CDR1 is SQVTM, CDR2 ANQGSEA. V shed 3 bases and J shed 1 base, with 21 bases lying between them. The CDR3 DNA reads as TGCAGCGTTGAGGTCGTAGTGGGCGGGGCAAGCCAAGAGACCCAGTACTTC. As protein: CSVEVVVGGASQETQYF.

The rearrangement uses TRBV5-1 and TRBJ2-6, with D tentatively TRBD2 (6 bases). Trimming shortened V by 4 bases and J by 0 bases, and 17 bases separated the two germline ends. This CDR3 has 18 residues. The germline CDR1 and CDR2 sequences are SGHRS and YFSETQ. The CDR3 loop is CASSLEGSRSSGANVLTF. CDR3 sequence (DNA): TGCGCCAGCAGCCTGGAGGGTTCCCGTAGCTCTGGGGCCAACGTCCTGACTTTC.

By sample share, this clone is medium-sized. CDR3 amino acids: CAISESRTGGTGELFF. The DNA of the CDR3 is TGTGCCATCAGTGAGTCGAGGACAGGGGGCACCGGGGAGCTGTTTTTT. The J gene is TRBJ2-2, the V gene TRBV10-3; 10 nucleotides agree with TRBD1. From germline, CDR1 is ENHRY and CDR2 SYGVKD. The J segment lost 4 bases and the V segment lost 0 bases, leaving 2 bases of the junction unmatched. The CDR3 totals 16 residues.

The genes are TRBV19 and TRBJ2-2; no firm D call. Germline CDR1 reads LNHDA; CDR2 reads SQIVND (reference sequence). The CDR3 is made up of 13 amino acids. Trimming took 3 bases from V and 5 from J, leaving 7 bases between them. Written as DNA, the CDR3 is TGTGCCAGTAGTATCGCCGGGACCGGGGAGCTGTTTTTT. Amino acids: CASSIAGTGELFF.